A selection of T cell receptor beta chains follows, all from one sample in a study of T cell changes during pregnancy in multiple sclerosis. The method was immunoSEQ multiplex PCR; TCRdb's version includes in-frame clones alone and lacks a portion of them. The repertoire holds 95,000 to 100,000 clones, with approximately 91% as singletons. Sample: peripheral blood, taken in the second trimester of pregnancy. The receptors were gathered from a female donor with multiple sclerosis, enrolled in a pregnancy study. Both conserved end residues are part of each CDR3. The D gene is left open where the match is weak. Clone sizes are given selectively: once, few, many, or a class where the clone is expanded.

abundance: .; v_gene: TRBV5-1; d_gene: TRBD2; j_gene: TRBJ2-7; CDR3aa: CASSPGLAVVYEQYF; CDR3nt: TGCGCCAGCAGCCCGGGACTAGCGGTTGTTTACGAGCAGTACTTC
abundance: .; v_gene: TRBV6-5; d_gene: TRBD1; j_gene: TRBJ1-1; CDR3aa: CASSQQGSGGTEAFF; CDR3nt: TGTGCCAGCAGTCAACAGGGGTCCGGTGGTACTGAAGCTTTCTTT
abundance: .; v_gene: TRBV28; d_gene: TRBD1; j_gene: TRBJ2-3; CDR3aa: CASKTAGGADTQYF; CDR3nt: TGTGCCAGCAAGACGGCAGGGGGAGCAGATACGCAGTATTTT
abundance: once; v_gene: TRBV9; d_gene: TRBD1; j_gene: TRBJ2-3; CDR3aa: CASSAPRGLSTDTQYF; CDR3nt: TGTGCCAGCAGCGCGCCCAGGGGGCTAAGCACAGATACGCAGTATTTT
abundance: .; v_gene: TRBV2; d_gene: .; j_gene: TRBJ2-7; CDR3aa: CASGRETYEQYF; CDR3nt: TGTGCCAGCGGCAGGGAAACCTACGAGCAGTACTTC
abundance: .; v_gene: TRBV28; d_gene: TRBD1; j_gene: TRBJ1-1; CDR3aa: CASTQQGAFEAFF; CDR3nt: TGTGCCAGCACCCAACAGGGGGCCTTTGAAGCTTTCTTT
abundance: once; v_gene: TRBV5-6; d_gene: TRBD1; j_gene: TRBJ2-5; CDR3aa: CASSLAQGAIRGAQYF; CDR3nt: TGTGCCAGCAGCTTGGCTCAGGGGGCTATTAGAGGGGCCCAGTACTTC
abundance: .; v_gene: TRBV19; d_gene: TRBD2; j_gene: TRBJ2-1; CDR3aa: CASSRVAGGFEQFF; CDR3nt: TGTGCCAGTAGTAGGGTAGCGGGAGGATTTGAGCAGTTCTTC
abundance: .; v_gene: TRBV6-5; d_gene: .; j_gene: TRBJ1-1; CDR3aa: CASSQGQMLNTEAFF; CDR3nt: TGTGCCAGCAGTCAAGGACAGATGCTGAACACTGAAGCTTTCTTT
abundance: .; v_gene: TRBV11-2; d_gene: TRBD1; j_gene: TRBJ2-5; CDR3aa: CASSHRGPETQYF; CDR3nt: TGTGCCAGCAGCCACAGGGGGCCGGAGACCCAGTACTTC
abundance: .; v_gene: TRBV6-1; d_gene: TRBD2; j_gene: TRBJ2-7; CDR3aa: CASGGGSSYEQYF; CDR3nt: TGTGCCAGCGGCGGCGGGAGCTCCTACGAGCAGTACTTC
abundance: once; v_gene: TRBV6-5; d_gene: .; j_gene: TRBJ1-2; CDR3aa: CASSYGAGSGYTF; CDR3nt: TGTGCCAGCAGTTACGGGGCAGGCTCTGGCTACACCTTC
abundance: .; v_gene: TRBV5-6; d_gene: TRBD2; j_gene: TRBJ2-7; CDR3aa: CASSLVGGTSYEQYF; CDR3nt: TGTGCCAGCAGCTTGGTGGGAGGGACCTCCTACGAGCAGTACTTC
abundance: .; v_gene: TRBV19; d_gene: .; j_gene: TRBJ2-7; CDR3aa: CASSLRYQGPYEQYF; CDR3nt: TGTGCCAGTAGTTTACGCTATCAGGGTCCCTACGAGCAGTACTTC
abundance: .; v_gene: TRBV28; d_gene: .; j_gene: TRBJ1-1; CDR3aa: CASPKPGTLGTEAFF; CDR3nt: TGTGCCAGCCCAAAACCTGGAACTCTAGGCACTGAAGCTTTCTTT
abundance: .; v_gene: TRBV5-1; d_gene: .; j_gene: TRBJ2-1; CDR3aa: CASSLSGKNYNEQFF; CDR3nt: TGCGCCAGCAGCCTAAGCGGAAAAAATTACAATGAGCAGTTCTTC
abundance: .; v_gene: TRBV28; d_gene: TRBD1; j_gene: TRBJ2-7; CDR3aa: CASSLIGTEYEQYF; CDR3nt: TGTGCCAGCAGTCTCATTGGGACAGAATACGAGCAGTACTTC
abundance: .; v_gene: TRBV4-1; d_gene: TRBD2; j_gene: TRBJ2-7; CDR3aa: CASSEIASGSYEQYF; CDR3nt: TGCGCCAGCAGCGAAATCGCTAGCGGGAGTTACGAGCAGTACTTC
abundance: .; v_gene: TRBV27; d_gene: TRBD1; j_gene: TRBJ2-3; CDR3aa: CASRDRVRDTQYF; CDR3nt: TGTGCCAGCAGGGACAGGGTAAGAGATACGCAGTATTTT
abundance: .; v_gene: TRBV29-1; d_gene: TRBD2; j_gene: TRBJ2-5; CDR3aa: CSVDLAGVRETQYF; CDR3nt: TGCAGCGTTGATCTGGCGGGAGTCAGGGAGACCCAGTACTTC
abundance: .; v_gene: TRBV5-1; d_gene: TRBD1; j_gene: TRBJ2-2; CDR3aa: CASSLPGTVTGELFF; CDR3nt: TGCGCCAGCAGCTTGCCCGGGACAGTTACCGGGGAGCTGTTTTTT
abundance: once; v_gene: TRBV29-1; d_gene: .; j_gene: TRBJ1-1; CDR3aa: CSVGTPTNTEAFF; CDR3nt: TGCAGCGTAGGGACACCGACGAACACTGAAGCTTTCTTT
abundance: .; v_gene: TRBV6-6; d_gene: TRBD1; j_gene: TRBJ2-7; CDR3aa: CASTRPSTGIYEQYF; CDR3nt: TGTGCCAGCACCCGCCCATCGACAGGGATCTACGAGCAGTACTTC
abundance: .; v_gene: TRBV5-1; d_gene: .; j_gene: TRBJ1-3; CDR3aa: CASRQGLSSGNTIYF; CDR3nt: TGCGCCAGCAGGCAGGGACTTAGCTCTGGAAACACCATATATTTT
abundance: .; v_gene: TRBV28; d_gene: .; j_gene: TRBJ1-1; CDR3aa: CASSSPNRGLVNTEAFF; CDR3nt: TGTGCCAGCAGTTCCCCTAATCGGGGGTTGGTGAACACTGAAGCTTTCTTT
abundance: .; v_gene: TRBV6-1; d_gene: .; j_gene: TRBJ1-2; CDR3aa: CASTTGPSGYTF; CDR3nt: TGTGCCAGCACCACAGGGCCTAGTGGCTACACCTTC
abundance: .; v_gene: TRBV10-1; d_gene: .; j_gene: TRBJ2-7; CDR3aa: CASSESIGRCRGFLLSHGEQYF; CDR3nt: TGCGCCAGCAGTGAGTCGATAGGTAGGTGCAGGGGATTCCTCTTGTCGCATGGCGAGCAGTACTTC
abundance: .; v_gene: TRBV28; d_gene: .; j_gene: TRBJ2-1; CDR3aa: CASSLENAVDEQFF; CDR3nt: TGTGCCAGCAGTTTAGAAAACGCGGTGGATGAGCAGTTCTTC
abundance: .; v_gene: TRBV5-1; d_gene: TRBD1; j_gene: TRBJ2-1; CDR3aa: CASSQDQTGTGIFEQFF; CDR3nt: TGCGCCAGCAGCCAGGACCAAACCGGGACAGGGATTTTTGAGCAGTTCTTC
abundance: .; v_gene: TRBV7-9; d_gene: TRBD2; j_gene: TRBJ2-7; CDR3aa: CASSAAGTSGSNAAYEQYF; CDR3nt: TGTGCCAGCAGCGCTGCCGGGACTAGCGGGTCCAACGCTGCCTACGAGCAGTACTTC
abundance: .; v_gene: TRBV6-5; d_gene: .; j_gene: TRBJ2-2; CDR3aa: CASRTAGELFF; CDR3nt: TGTGCCAGCAGGACAGCCGGGGAGCTGTTTTTT
abundance: .; v_gene: TRBV19; d_gene: TRBD2; j_gene: TRBJ2-3; CDR3aa: CASQRTSGWDTQYF; CDR3nt: TGTGCCAGTCAGAGGACTAGCGGGTGGGATACGCAGTATTTT
abundance: .; v_gene: TRBV5-1; d_gene: TRBD1; j_gene: TRBJ1-1; CDR3aa: CASSLGGTGKNTEAFF; CDR3nt: TGCGCCAGCAGCTTGGGAGGGACAGGTAAAAACACTGAAGCTTTCTTT
abundance: .; v_gene: TRBV19; d_gene: .; j_gene: TRBJ1-5; CDR3aa: CASIASPLSNQPQHF; CDR3nt: TGTGCCAGTATAGCCAGTCCTCTAAGCAATCAGCCCCAGCATTTT
abundance: .; v_gene: TRBV6-6; d_gene: TRBD1; j_gene: TRBJ1-1; CDR3aa: CASSYTRDRGAFF; CDR3nt: TGTGCCAGCAGTTACACCCGGGACAGGGGTGCTTTCTTT
abundance: .; v_gene: TRBV10-3; d_gene: .; j_gene: TRBJ2-7; CDR3aa: CAALGGSSYEQYF; CDR3nt: TGTGCCGCCTTAGGGGGAAGCTCCTACGAGCAGTACTTC
abundance: .; v_gene: TRBV28; d_gene: .; j_gene: TRBJ2-5; CDR3aa: CASEGTFQETQYF; CDR3nt: TGTGCCAGCGAAGGGACTTTCCAAGAGACCCAGTACTTC
abundance: .; v_gene: TRBV5-1; d_gene: TRBD2; j_gene: TRBJ2-7; CDR3aa: CASKRERSYEQYF; CDR3nt: TGCGCCAGCAAGCGGGAGCGGTCCTACGAGCAGTACTTC
abundance: .; v_gene: TRBV7-9; d_gene: .; j_gene: TRBJ1-1; CDR3aa: CASSLGQSMNTEAFF; CDR3nt: TGTGCCAGCAGCTTAGGACAGAGCATGAACACTGAAGCTTTCTTT
abundance: .; v_gene: TRBV30; d_gene: .; j_gene: TRBJ1-2; CDR3aa: CAWSTGNYGYTF; CDR3nt: TGTGCCTGGAGCACAGGTAACTATGGCTACACCTTC
abundance: .; v_gene: TRBV10-2; d_gene: TRBD2; j_gene: TRBJ2-5; CDR3aa: CASSESSGRTTETQYF; CDR3nt: TGCGCCAGCAGTGAGTCTAGCGGGAGGACAACAGAGACCCAGTACTTC
abundance: .; v_gene: TRBV29-1; d_gene: .; j_gene: TRBJ2-1; CDR3aa: CSVRAGSTYSEQFF; CDR3nt: TGCAGCGTGAGAGCAGGCTCAACGTACAGTGAGCAGTTCTTC
abundance: .; v_gene: TRBV19; d_gene: .; j_gene: TRBJ1-5; CDR3aa: CASSPPGSNQPQHF; CDR3nt: TGTGCCAGTAGTCCTCCAGGTAGCAATCAGCCCCAGCATTTT
abundance: .; v_gene: TRBV5-3; d_gene: TRBD1; j_gene: TRBJ2-7; CDR3aa: CARRDGTGGVDEQYF; CDR3nt: TGTGCCAGAAGAGACGGGACAGGGGGTGTTGACGAGCAGTACTTC
abundance: .; v_gene: TRBV2; d_gene: TRBD1; j_gene: TRBJ1-2; CDR3aa: CASSFSQGAFNYGYTF; CDR3nt: TGTGCCAGCAGTTTCTCACAGGGGGCTTTTAACTATGGCTACACCTTC
abundance: .; v_gene: TRBV14; d_gene: TRBD1; j_gene: TRBJ1-1; CDR3aa: CASSPSGTGKAFF; CDR3nt: TGTGCCAGCAGCCCATCCGGGACAGGGAAGGCTTTCTTT
abundance: .; v_gene: TRBV7-2; d_gene: TRBD1; j_gene: TRBJ2-7; CDR3aa: CASSVTGGDPYEQYF; CDR3nt: TGTGCCAGCAGCGTGACAGGGGGGGACCCCTACGAGCAGTACTTC
abundance: .; v_gene: TRBV2; d_gene: .; j_gene: TRBJ2-1; CDR3aa: CASRGRALGYNEQFF; CDR3nt: TGTGCCAGCAGAGGCAGGGCCCTCGGTTACAATGAGCAGTTCTTC
abundance: .; v_gene: TRBV14; d_gene: TRBD2; j_gene: TRBJ2-7; CDR3aa: CASSPGTSGRYEQYF; CDR3nt: TGTGCCAGCAGCCCTGGGACTAGCGGGAGATACGAGCAGTACTTC
abundance: once; v_gene: TRBV6-1; d_gene: TRBD1; j_gene: TRBJ2-1; CDR3aa: CASSESTDRGAKSNEQFF; CDR3nt: TGTGCCAGCAGTGAATCTACTGACAGGGGGGCCAAATCCAATGAGCAGTTCTTC
abundance: few; v_gene: TRBV7-9; d_gene: .; j_gene: TRBJ2-3; CDR3aa: CASSFGGAGPFTDTQYF; CDR3nt: TGTGCCAGCAGCTTTGGCGGGGCAGGCCCATTCACAGATACGCAGTATTTT
abundance: .; v_gene: TRBV19; d_gene: TRBD2; j_gene: TRBJ2-3; CDR3aa: CATSGSSTDTQYF; CDR3nt: TGTGCCACCAGCGGGAGCAGCACAGATACGCAGTATTTT
abundance: .; v_gene: TRBV2; d_gene: TRBD2; j_gene: TRBJ2-7; CDR3aa: CASRLRTALLAGGLEQYF; CDR3nt: TGTGCCAGCAGGTTGAGGACAGCTCTACTAGCGGGGGGCTTAGAGCAGTACTTC